Given below is one T cell receptor (beta chain) in context. Its antigen remains unidentified. The entry originates in a study of CD8 T cells in Susac syndrome. Random hexamers were used to reverse transcribe an amount of roughly 0.5 to 1 ug RNA. TCRdb re-called the immunoSEQ multiplex PCR reads through MiXCR, storing one row per CDR3 protein. The repertoire holds just under 95,000 distinct CDR3 sequences, with just under 95% as singletons. The ends were cut back, 4 bases at V and 7 bases at J, with 7 bases in the middle. This CDR3 is 10 amino acids long. Germline V gives CDR1 SQVTM, CDR2 ANQGSEA. Findings and limits, study-wide: Individuals included in the TCR sequencing and HLA analysis were acknowledged by the study to be relatively few in number.

The receptor's source is a human donor with Susac syndrome. The chain employs TRBV29-1 and TRBJ1-1; D unclear. The sequencing input was CD4+ T cells from PBMCs. As DNA, the CDR3 is TGCAGCGTTGGCCCCGATGAAGCTTTCTTT. It specifies CSVGPDEAFF.